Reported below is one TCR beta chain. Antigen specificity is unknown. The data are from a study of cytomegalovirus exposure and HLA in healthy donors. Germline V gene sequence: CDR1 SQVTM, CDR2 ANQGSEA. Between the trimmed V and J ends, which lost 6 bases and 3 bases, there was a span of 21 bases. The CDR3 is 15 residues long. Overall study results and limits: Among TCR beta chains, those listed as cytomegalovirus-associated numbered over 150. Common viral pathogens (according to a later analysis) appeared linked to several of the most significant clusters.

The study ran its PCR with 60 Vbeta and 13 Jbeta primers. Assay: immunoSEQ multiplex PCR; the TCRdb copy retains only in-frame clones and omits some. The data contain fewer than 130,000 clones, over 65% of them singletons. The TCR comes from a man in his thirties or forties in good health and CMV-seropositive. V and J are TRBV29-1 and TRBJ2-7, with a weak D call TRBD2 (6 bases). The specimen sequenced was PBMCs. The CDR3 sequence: CSVVSGRTGNYEQYF. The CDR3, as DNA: TGCAGCGTAGTGAGCGGGCGCACGGGGAACTACGAGCAGTACTTC.